This TCR beta chain is drawn from a study of T cells in Graves' hyperthyroidism and ophthalmopathy. V was shortened by 8 bases and J by 0 bases, with 7 bases between the two germline ends. The CDR3 covers 13 residues. Turning to this clonotype: What it binds is unknown.

Diagnostic assessment was based on clinical symptoms, serum thyroxine and TRAb, thyroid ultrasound and orbital computed tomography. Study-wide results and caveats: A 13 V-J model separated ophthalmopathy from stable hyperthyroidism. The blood repertoire included most of the expanded thyroid clonotypes above 0.001.

What was amplified from RNA transcripts were TCR beta CDR3 regions. First-round RT-PCR with HTBI primers amplified the TCR CDR3 region. TCRdb recomputed calls from the multiplex PCR reads with MiXCR, one row per CDR3 protein. The table includes roughly 300,000 distinct CDR3 sequences, about 25% detected once. The clonotype was recovered from a man aged 35-49 years with Graves' hyperthyroidism that later progressed to Graves' ophthalmopathy. Sequencing was performed on blood. The chain recombines TRBV12-3 or TRBV12-4 with TRBJ2-2, with D hard to call. CDR3 sequence: CASADTNTGELFF. The CDR3 region has the DNA TGTGCCAGCGCCGACACGAACACCGGGGAGCTGTTTTTT.